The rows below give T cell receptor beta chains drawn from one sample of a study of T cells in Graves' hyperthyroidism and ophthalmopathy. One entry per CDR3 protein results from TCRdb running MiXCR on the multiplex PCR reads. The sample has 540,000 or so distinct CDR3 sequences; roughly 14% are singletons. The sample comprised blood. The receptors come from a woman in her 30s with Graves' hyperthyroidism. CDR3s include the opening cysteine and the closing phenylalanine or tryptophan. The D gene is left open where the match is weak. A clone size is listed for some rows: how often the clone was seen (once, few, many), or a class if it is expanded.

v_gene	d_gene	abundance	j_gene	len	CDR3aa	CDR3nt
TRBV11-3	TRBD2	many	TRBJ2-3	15	CASSQFSGSGDTQYF	TGTGCCAGCAGCCAATTTAGCGGGAGTGGAGATACGCAGTATTTT
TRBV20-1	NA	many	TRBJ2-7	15	CSARDNGPVNYEQYF	TGCAGTGCTAGAGATAACGGGCCAGTGAACTACGAGCAGTACTTC
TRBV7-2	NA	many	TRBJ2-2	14	CASSPDSNTGELFF	TGTGCCAGCAGCCCGGACTCGAACACCGGGGAGCTGTTTTTT
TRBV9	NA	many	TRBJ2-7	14	CASSHVGDSYEQYF	TGTGCCAGCAGCCACGTGGGGGACTCCTACGAGCAGTACTTC
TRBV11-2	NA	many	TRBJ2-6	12	CASKVGANVLTF	TGTGCCAGTAAGGTTGGGGCCAACGTCCTGACTTTC
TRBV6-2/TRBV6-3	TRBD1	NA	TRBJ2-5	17	CASSYPTGTGIRETQYF	TGTGCCAGCAGTTACCCTACCGGGACAGGGATACGGGAGACCCAGTACTTC
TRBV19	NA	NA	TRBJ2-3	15	CASSTTHQDSDTQYF	TGTGCCAGTAGTACGACACATCAGGATTCAGATACGCAGTATTTT
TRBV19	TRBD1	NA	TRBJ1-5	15	CASSTKAGGYQPQHF	TGTGCCAGTAGTACCAAAGCAGGGGGGTACCAGCCCCAGCATTTT
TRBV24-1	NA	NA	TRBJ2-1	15	CATSEKDRRDNEQFF	TGTGCCACCAGTGAAAAGGACAGGAGGGACAATGAGCAGTTCTTC
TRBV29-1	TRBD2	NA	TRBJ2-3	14	CSVARGLATDTQYF	TGCAGCGTTGCGAGGGGACTAGCGACAGATACGCAGTATTTT
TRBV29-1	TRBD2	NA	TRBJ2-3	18	CSVDPFGLADISTDTQYF	TGCAGCGTTGATCCCTTTGGACTAGCGGACATTAGCACAGATACGCAGTATTTT
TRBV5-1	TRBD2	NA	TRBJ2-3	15	CASSVYSGSTDTQYF	TGCGCCAGCAGCGTATATAGCGGGAGCACAGATACGCAGTATTTT
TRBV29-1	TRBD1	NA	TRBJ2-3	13	CSVGDSSTDTQYF	TGCAGCGTGGGGGACAGTAGCACAGATACGCAGTATTTT
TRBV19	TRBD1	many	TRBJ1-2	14	CASSIADRPYGYTF	TGTGCCAGTAGTATAGCGGACAGGCCCTATGGCTACACCTTC
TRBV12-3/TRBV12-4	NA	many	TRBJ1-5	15	CASSSRGGGNQPQHF	TGTGCCAGCAGTTCCAGGGGAGGAGGCAATCAGCCCCAGCATTTT
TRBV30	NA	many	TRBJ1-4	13	CAWSLGVGEKLFF	TGTGCCTGGAGTCTGGGGGTAGGAGAAAAACTGTTTTTT
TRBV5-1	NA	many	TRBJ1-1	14	CASSPSPPNTEAFF	TGCGCCAGCAGCCCTTCCCCACCGAACACTGAAGCTTTCTTT
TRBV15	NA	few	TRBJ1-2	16	CATSQDGPGWGDGYTF	TGTGCCACCAGCCAAGACGGTCCCGGGTGGGGGGATGGCTACACCTTC
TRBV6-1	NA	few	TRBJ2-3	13	CASSRGQTDTQYF	TGTGCCAGCAGCCGAGGACAGACAGATACGCAGTATTTT
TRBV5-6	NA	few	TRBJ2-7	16	CASCRTRRLGGYEQYF	TGTGCCAGCTGCCGGACCAGAAGGTTGGGCGGCTACGAGCAGTACTTC
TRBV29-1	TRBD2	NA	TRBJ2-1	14	CSLTREGVYNEQFF	TGCTCCCTGACGCGGGAGGGAGTTTACAATGAGCAGTTCTTC
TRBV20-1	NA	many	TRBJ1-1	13	CSASTGKNTEAFF	TGCAGTGCTAGCACAGGGAAGAACACTGAAGCTTTCTTT
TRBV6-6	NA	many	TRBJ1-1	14	CASSYYGGRDEAFF	TGTGCCAGCAGTTACTACGGGGGGCGGGATGAAGCTTTCTTT
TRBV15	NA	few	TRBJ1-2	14	CATSSNSGLRGYTF	TGTGCCACCAGCAGCAATTCAGGGTTGCGTGGCTACACCTTC
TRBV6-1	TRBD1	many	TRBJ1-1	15	CASKREQGMNTEAFF	TGTGCCAGCAAGAGGGAACAGGGGATGAACACTGAAGCTTTCTTT
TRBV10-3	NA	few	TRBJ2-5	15	CAISSGHSEQEAQYF	TGTGCCATCAGTTCGGGACATTCAGAGCAAGAGGCCCAGTACTTC
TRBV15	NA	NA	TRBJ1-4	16	CATSHSIGGGNEKLFF	TGTGCCACCAGCCACTCGATTGGGGGCGGCAATGAAAAACTGTTTTTT
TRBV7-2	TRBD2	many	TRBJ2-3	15	CASSLWASGSNTQYF	TGTGCCAGCAGCTTATGGGCCAGCGGGAGCAATACGCAGTATTTT
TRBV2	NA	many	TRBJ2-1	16	CASSDSPGIESDEQFF	TGTGCCAGCAGTGACAGTCCGGGAATCGAGTCGGATGAGCAGTTCTTC
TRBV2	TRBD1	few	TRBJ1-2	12	CASSWDRVGYTF	TGTGCCAGCAGTTGGGACAGGGTCGGCTACACCTTC
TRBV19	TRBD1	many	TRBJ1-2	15	CASSKQGNHLYGYTF	TGTGCCAGTAGTAAACAGGGGAACCACCTCTATGGCTACACCTTC
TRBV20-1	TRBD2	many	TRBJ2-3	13	CSAPTSPTDTQYF	TGCAGTGCCCCGACTAGCCCAACAGATACGCAGTATTTT
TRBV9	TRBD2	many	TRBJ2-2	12	CASGRDTGELFF	TGTGCCAGCGGGAGGGACACCGGGGAGCTGTTTTTT
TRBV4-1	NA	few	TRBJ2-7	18	CASSQDVLLRTSPYEQYF	TGCGCCAGCAGCCAAGATGTTCTTCTCAGGACATCTCCCTACGAGCAGTACTTC
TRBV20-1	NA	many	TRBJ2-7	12	CSAESSRYEQYF	TGCAGTGCGGAAAGCAGCCGCTACGAGCAGTACTTC
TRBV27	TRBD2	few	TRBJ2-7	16	CASGLTGTSGSYEQYF	TGTGCCAGCGGATTGACCGGGACTAGCGGGAGCTACGAGCAGTACTTC
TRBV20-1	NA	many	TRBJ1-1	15	CSATFFRALNTEAFF	TGCAGTGCTACCTTCTTTCGGGCGCTGAACACTGAAGCTTTCTTT
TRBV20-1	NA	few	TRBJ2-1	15	CSAAPLGPTYNEQFF	TGCAGTGCTGCCCCCCTTGGACCAACCTACAATGAGCAGTTCTTC
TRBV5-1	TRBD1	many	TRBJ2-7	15	CASSPSGGYSYEQYF	TGCGCCAGCAGCCCCTCAGGGGGCTACTCCTACGAGCAGTACTTC
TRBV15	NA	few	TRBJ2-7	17	CATSRALVAGSPYEQYF	TGTGCCACCAGCAGAGCACTGGTGGCTGGGTCACCCTACGAGCAGTACTTC